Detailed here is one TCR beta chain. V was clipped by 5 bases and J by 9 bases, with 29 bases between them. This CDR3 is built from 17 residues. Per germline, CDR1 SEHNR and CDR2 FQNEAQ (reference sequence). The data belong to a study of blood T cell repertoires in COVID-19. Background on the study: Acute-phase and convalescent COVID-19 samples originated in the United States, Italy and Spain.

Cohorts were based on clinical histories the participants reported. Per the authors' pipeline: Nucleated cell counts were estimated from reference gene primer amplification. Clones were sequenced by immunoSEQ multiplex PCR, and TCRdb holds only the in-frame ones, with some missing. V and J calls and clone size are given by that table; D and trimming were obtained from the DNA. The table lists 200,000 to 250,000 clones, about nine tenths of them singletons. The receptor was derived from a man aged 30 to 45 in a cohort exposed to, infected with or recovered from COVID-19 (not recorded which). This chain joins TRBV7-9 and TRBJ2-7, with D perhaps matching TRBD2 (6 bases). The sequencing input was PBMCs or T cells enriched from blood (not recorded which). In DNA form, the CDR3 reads TGTGCCAGCAGCCCCACACATAGACTAGGGAGGCTTACGTGGCAGTACTTC. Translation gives CASSPTHRLGRLTWQYF.